The next 7 T cell receptor beta chains were all read from a single sample in a study of T cell changes during pregnancy in multiple sclerosis. The assay was immunoSEQ multiplex PCR, and TCRdb's table has in-frame clones only and misses some. Of around 40,000 clones in the sample, about nine tenths were seen once. The input for sequencing was CD4+ T cells from peripheral blood mononuclear cells, taken after pregnancy. These receptor sequences come from a female donor in good health, enrolled as a control in a pregnancy study.

This sequence joins TRBV20-1 and TRBJ2-3; 7 bases line up with TRBD2. The CDR3 has 11 amino acids. Germline V gene data show CDR1 as DFQATT and CDR2 as SNEGSKA (reference sequence). The CDR3 is CSCLGGDTQYF. The CDR3 DNA follows: TGCTCTTGCCTCGGGGGGGATACGCAGTATTTT.

V gene TRBV27 combines with J gene TRBJ2-7; 9 nucleotides line up with TRBD2. The germline CDR1 and CDR2 sequences are MNHEY and SMNVEV (reference sequence). V shed 3 bases and J 6 bases; nucleotides not matched to a gene: 6. The CDR3 has 14 residues. The CDR3 bases are TGTGCCAGCAGTTTTAGCGGGAGCGTTGCCGAGCAGTACTTC. It specifies CASSFSGSVAEQYF.

V and J are TRBV7-2 and TRBJ1-2, with TRBD1 identical over 8 bases. Per the germline V gene, CDR1 is SGHTA and CDR2 is FQGNSA. The CDR3 has 13 amino acids. Trimming took 8 bases from V and 3 from J; bases not matched to a gene: 5. The CDR3, as DNA: TGTGCCAGCTCCACGACAGGGGACTATGGCTACACCTTC. It encodes CASSTTGDYGYTF. Variable domain in full (rest from reference TRBV7-2 and TRBJ1-2): GAGVSQSPSNKVTEKGKDVELRCDPISGHTALYWYRQSLGQGLEFLIYFQGNSAPDKSGLPSDRFSAERTGGSVSTLTIQRTQQEDSAVYLCASSTTGDYGYTFGSGTRLTVV.

V gene TRBV5-1 combines with J gene TRBJ2-7, with D maybe TRBD1 (5 bases). The CDR3 covers 12 residues. Trimming shortened V by 4 bases and J by 7 bases, and 12 bases separated the two germline ends. Germline V gene sequence: CDR1 SGHRS, CDR2 YFSETQ. The CDR3 DNA reads as TGCGCCAGCAGCCAGGGCCTGGGGGAGCAGTACTTC. As protein: CASSQGLGEQYF. Complete variable domain (other parts from reference TRBV5-1 and TRBJ2-7): KAGVTQTPRYLIKTRGQQVTLSCSPISGHRSVSWYQQTPGQGLQFLFEYFSETQRNKGNFPGRFSGRQFSNSRSEMNVSTLELGDSALYLCASSQGLGEQYFGPGTRLTVT.

V is TRBV27 and J is TRBJ2-5; 9 positions match TRBD2. Per the germline V gene, CDR1 is MNHEY and CDR2 is SMNVEV (reference sequence). The V segment lost 4 bases and the J segment 4 bases; nucleotides outside the gene matches: 10. The length of the CDR3 is 16 residues. The CDR3, as DNA: TGTGCCAGCAGTTATCGGGCGGGAGGGCGGGGAGAGACCCAGTACTTC. Translated: CASSYRAGGRGETQYF.

The genes are TRBV7-3 and TRBJ2-5, with 9 bases aligning to TRBD2. Germline CDR1 reads SGHTA; CDR2 reads FQGTGA. This CDR3 region has 15 residues. V was pared by 8 bases and J by 5 bases, with 12 bases of the junction left unmatched. CDR3 nucleotides: TGTGCCAGCTCCCGTAGCGGGAGTGCGGGGGAGACCCAGTACTTC. It is translated as CASSRSGSAGETQYF. Using reference TRBV7-3 and TRBJ2-5 for the parts outside the CDR3, the full variable domain is GAGVSQTPSNKVTEKGKYVELRCDPISGHTALYWYRQSLGQGPEFLIYFQGTGAADDSGLPNDRFFAVRPEGSVSTLKIQRTERGDSAVYLCASSRSGSAGETQYFGPGTRLLVL.

The genes are TRBV28 and TRBJ1-2; possibly TRBD1 for D (6 bases). Germline lookup yields CDR1 MDHEN and CDR2 SYDVKM. The CDR3 is made up of 18 amino acids. The V end lost 8 bases, the J end lost 1 base, and 26 bases lay between the germline ends. The CDR3 protein is CASLPLALLLQGNYGYTF. The DNA for the CDR3 is TGTGCCAGCCTCCCTTTGGCCCTCCTTTTACAGGGTAACTATGGCTACACCTTC.